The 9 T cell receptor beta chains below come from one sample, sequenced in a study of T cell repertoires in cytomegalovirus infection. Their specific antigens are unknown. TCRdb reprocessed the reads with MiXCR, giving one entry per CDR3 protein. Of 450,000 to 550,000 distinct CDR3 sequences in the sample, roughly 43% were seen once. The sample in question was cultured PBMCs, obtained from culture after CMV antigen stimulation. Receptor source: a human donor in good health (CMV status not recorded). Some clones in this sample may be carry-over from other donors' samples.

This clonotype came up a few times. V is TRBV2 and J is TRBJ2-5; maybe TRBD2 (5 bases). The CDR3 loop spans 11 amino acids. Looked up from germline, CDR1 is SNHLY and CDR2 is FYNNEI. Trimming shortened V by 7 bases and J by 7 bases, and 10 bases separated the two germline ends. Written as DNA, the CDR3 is TGTGCCAGCACCGAGGGTTTGACCCAGTACTTC. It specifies CASTEGLTQYF.

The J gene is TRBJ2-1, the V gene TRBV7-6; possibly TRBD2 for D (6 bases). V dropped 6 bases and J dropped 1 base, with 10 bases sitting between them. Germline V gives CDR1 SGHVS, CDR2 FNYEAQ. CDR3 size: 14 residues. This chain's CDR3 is CASSMGGSYNEQFF. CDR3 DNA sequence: TGTGCCAGCAGTATGGGGGGATCCTACAATGAGCAGTTCTTC.

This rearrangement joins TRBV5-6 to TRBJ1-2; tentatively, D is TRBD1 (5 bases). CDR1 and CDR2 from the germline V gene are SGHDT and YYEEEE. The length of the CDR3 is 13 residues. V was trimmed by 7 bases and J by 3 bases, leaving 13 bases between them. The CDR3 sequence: CASRLNRHYGYTF. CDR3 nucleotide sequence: TGTGCCAGCCGCCTGAACAGGCACTATGGCTACACCTTC.

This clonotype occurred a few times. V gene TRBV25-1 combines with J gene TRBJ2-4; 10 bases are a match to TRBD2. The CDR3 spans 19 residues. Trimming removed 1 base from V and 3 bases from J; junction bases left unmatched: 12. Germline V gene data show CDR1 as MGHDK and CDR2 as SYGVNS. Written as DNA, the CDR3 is TGTGCCAGCAGTGAATCGATAAGCGGGGGGGCCTTGAGCAAAAACATTCAGTACTTC. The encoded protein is CASSESISGGALSKNIQYF. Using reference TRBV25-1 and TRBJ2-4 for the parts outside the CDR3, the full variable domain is EADIYQTPRYLVIGTGKKITLECSQTMGHDKMYWYQQDPGMELHLIHYSYGVNSTEKGDLSSESTVSRIRTEHFPLTLESARPSHTSQYLCASSESISGGALSKNIQYFGAGTRLSVL.

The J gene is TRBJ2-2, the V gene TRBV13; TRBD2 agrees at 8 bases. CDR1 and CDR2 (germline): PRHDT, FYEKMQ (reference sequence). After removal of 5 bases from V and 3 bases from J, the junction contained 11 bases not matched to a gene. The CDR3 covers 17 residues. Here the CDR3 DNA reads TGTGCCAGCAGCCTCCTGGGGATCGGGGGGGACACCGGGGAGCTGTTTTTT. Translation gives CASSLLGIGGDTGELFF.

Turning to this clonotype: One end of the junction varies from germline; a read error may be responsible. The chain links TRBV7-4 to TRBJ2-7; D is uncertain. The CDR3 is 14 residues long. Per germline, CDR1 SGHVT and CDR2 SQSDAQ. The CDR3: CVSSPVDIIREQYF. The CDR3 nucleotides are TGTGTCAGCAGCCCCGTTGATATAATACGCGAGCAGTACTTC.

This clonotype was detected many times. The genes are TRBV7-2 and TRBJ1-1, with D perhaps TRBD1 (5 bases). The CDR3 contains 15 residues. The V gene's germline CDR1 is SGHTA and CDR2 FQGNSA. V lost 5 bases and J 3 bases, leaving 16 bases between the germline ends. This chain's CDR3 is CASSLTGPQDTEAFF. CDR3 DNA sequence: TGTGCCAGCAGCCTAACAGGTCCTCAGGACACTGAAGCTTTCTTT.

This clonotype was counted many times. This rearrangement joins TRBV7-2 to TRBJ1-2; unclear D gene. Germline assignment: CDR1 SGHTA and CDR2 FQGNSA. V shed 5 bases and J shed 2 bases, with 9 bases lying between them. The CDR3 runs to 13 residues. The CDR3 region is CASSPDTNYGYTF. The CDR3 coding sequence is TGTGCCAGCAGCCCCGACACGAACTATGGCTACACCTTC.

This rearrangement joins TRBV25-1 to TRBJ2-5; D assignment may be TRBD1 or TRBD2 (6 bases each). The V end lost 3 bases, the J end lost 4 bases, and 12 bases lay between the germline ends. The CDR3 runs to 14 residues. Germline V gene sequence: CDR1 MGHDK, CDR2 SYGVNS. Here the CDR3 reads CASSDGRGGETQYF. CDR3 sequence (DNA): TGTGCCAGCAGTGATGGCAGGGGAGGAGAGACCCAGTACTTC.